These T cell receptor beta chains were read from a single sample in a study of breast tumors, draining lymph nodes, adjacent tissues. TCRdb ran MiXCR on the multiplex PCR reads and lists one entry per CDR3 protein. The data hold fewer than 200,000 distinct CDR3 sequences, with approximately 33% observed a single time. The sequenced material came from axillary lymph node tissue. The receptors were gathered from a female donor with breast cancer. Some clones in this sample may be carry-over from other donors' samples. CDR3s include the opening cysteine and the closing phenylalanine or tryptophan. D genes are given only for firm matches. Not every row has a clone size; where given, it reads once, few, many or a size class.

clone_size	v_call	d_call	j_call	cdr3_nt	cdr3_aa
many	TRBV28	NA	TRBJ1-5	TGTGCCAGCAGGGCCAAGTGGAGGGCTCGGAATCAGCCCCAGCATTTT	CASRAKWRARNQPQHF
NA	TRBV19	NA	TRBJ1-2	TGTGCCAGTAACCTAGCAGGGGTCGGAAAGGATAACTATGGCTACACCTTC	CASNLAGVGKDNYGYTF
few	TRBV6-5	NA	TRBJ2-7	TGTGCCAGCAATCCGGGGAGACGGGAGTACTTC	CASNPGRREYF
many	TRBV6-5	TRBD1	TRBJ2-5	TGTGCCAGCAGACTACAGGGGTCTCGGGAGACCCAGTACTTC	CASRLQGSRETQYF
many	TRBV11-3	NA	TRBJ2-7	TGTGCCAGCAGCCCAGGACCCAAGAACCCCTACGAGCAGTACTTC	CASSPGPKNPYEQYF
NA	TRBV9	NA	TRBJ1-1	TGTGCCAGCAGCGTAGAACCGCTGAACACTGAAGCTTTCTTT	CASSVEPLNTEAFF
many	TRBV11-1	NA	TRBJ2-7	TGTGCCAGCAGCTCAGAGGTAGGTAGGGCCTACGAGCAGTACTTC	CASSSEVGRAYEQYF
NA	TRBV6-5	TRBD2	TRBJ2-3	TGTGCCAGCAGACGCGGACTAGCGGGAGTAACAGATACGCAGTATTTT	CASRRGLAGVTDTQYF
many	TRBV12-3/TRBV12-4	NA	TRBJ1-5	TGTGCCAGCAGTTCCATTAGCAATCAGCCCCAGCATTTT	CASSSISNQPQHF
NA	TRBV12-3/TRBV12-4	NA	TRBJ1-5	TGTGCCAGCAGTTTGGTGGGCGGGGGGGCCCCAGATACGCAGCATTTT	CASSLVGGGAPDTQHF
many	TRBV4-1	NA	TRBJ2-1	TGCGCCAGCAGCCATGGCAGCGAGCAGTTCTTC	CASSHGSEQFF
NA	TRBV20-1	NA	TRBJ2-6	TGCAGTGCTAGGACCCCTGGGGCCAACGTCCTGACTTTC	CSARTPGANVLTF
many	TRBV30	NA	TRBJ2-2	TGTGCCTGGAGGCCCGGTGGCGGGGAGCTGTTTTTT	CAWRPGGGELFF
NA	TRBV15	NA	TRBJ2-6	TGTGCCACCAGCAGAGCAACAGGGAGCTCTGGGGCCAACGTCCTGACTTTC	CATSRATGSSGANVLTF
many	TRBV9	NA	TRBJ2-5	TGTGCCAGCAGCGTAGCTAGTATCAACCCAGGGCAAGGGACCCAGTACTTC	CASSVASINPGQGTQYF
NA	TRBV12-3/TRBV12-4	NA	TRBJ2-7	TGTGCCAGCAGTTTCTACGGCCACCTCTCCTACGAGCAGTACTTC	CASSFYGHLSYEQYF
NA	TRBV6-1	NA	TRBJ1-1	TGTGCCAGCAGTGAGGCAGGGAGTGACACTGAAGCTTTCTTT	CASSEAGSDTEAFF
many	TRBV20-1	NA	TRBJ2-3	TGCAGTGCTAGAGATTCAGGGGTAGGAGATACGCAGTATTTT	CSARDSGVGDTQYF
few	TRBV5-8	TRBD1	TRBJ1-1	TGTGCCAGCAGCTACAGGGGGCTGAACACTGAAGCTTTCTTT	CASSYRGLNTEAFF
few	TRBV19	NA	TRBJ1-1	TGTGCCACCATGTTAACGGTGGACACTGAAGCTTTCTTT	CATMLTVDTEAFF
many	TRBV4-1	NA	TRBJ2-3	TGCGCCAGCAGCCACCGAGAAAACACAGATACGCAGTATTTT	CASSHRENTDTQYF
NA	TRBV6-5	NA	TRBJ1-1	TGTGCCAGCAGTAACAACGCTGCAGGGAGGACTGAAGCTTTCTTT	CASSNNAAGRTEAFF
NA	TRBV11-2	NA	TRBJ2-7	TGTGCCAGCAGCTTAGCGGGGGCCTCCGAGCAGTACTTC	CASSLAGASEQYF
NA	TRBV10-2	TRBD1	TRBJ1-3	TGCGCCAGCGAACATGGGACAGCAGGAAACACCATATATTTT	CASEHGTAGNTIYF
NA	TRBV5-1	TRBD2	TRBJ2-5	TGCGCCAGCAGCTTGGGAGGACTAGCGGGTGCTCAAGAGACCCAGTACTTC	CASSLGGLAGAQETQYF
NA	TRBV27	NA	TRBJ2-7	TGTGCCAGCAGTCGCACAGGGTACGAGCAGTGCTTC	CASSRTGYEQCF
many	TRBV15	NA	TRBJ1-4	TGTGCCACCAGCAGAGGAAGGTGGTTGGGGCCACTAGCAACTAATGAAAAACTGTTTTTT	CATSRGRWLGPLATNEKLFF
many	TRBV5-1	NA	TRBJ2-7	TGCGCCAGCACCAAGGAACCAGGGTTGTACGAGCAGTACTTC	CASTKEPGLYEQYF
many	TRBV30	TRBD1	TRBJ2-7	TGTGCCTGGAGTGATGCAGGGGGCTATTACGAGCAGTACTTC	CAWSDAGGYYEQYF
NA	TRBV7-2	NA	TRBJ2-5	TGCGCCAGCAGCTTAGACGTCAGGGGAAGAGGGACCCAGTACTTC	CASSLDVRGRGTQYF
NA	TRBV11-2	NA	TRBJ1-1	TGTGCCAGCAGACTTGACCTGAACGCTGAAGCTTTCTTT	CASRLDLNAEAFF
NA	TRBV6-4	NA	TRBJ1-5	TGTGCCAGCAGTGCCGAGGAGGATCAGCCCCAGCATTTT	CASSAEEDQPQHF
many	TRBV11-2	NA	TRBJ2-2	TGTGCCAGCAGCTTGGGAACGACCGGGGAGCTGTTTTTT	CASSLGTTGELFF
many	TRBV5-4	NA	TRBJ2-3	TGTGCCAGCAGCCCTCACTCTAGCACAGATACGCAGTATTTT	CASSPHSSTDTQYF
many	TRBV7-3	TRBD2	TRBJ2-1	TGTGCCAGCAGCTTAACTAGCGGGAGGTACAATGAGCAGTTCTTC	CASSLTSGRYNEQFF
NA	TRBV6-5	TRBD1	TRBJ1-2	TGTGCCAGCAGTACTCGGGACAGGGGGCGCCGGAACTATGGCTACACCTTC	CASSTRDRGRRNYGYTF
many	TRBV12-3/TRBV12-4	NA	TRBJ1-5	TGTGCCAGCAGTTTAACAGGTAACAATCAGCCCCAGCATTTT	CASSLTGNNQPQHF
many	TRBV5-1	TRBD1	TRBJ2-1	TGCGCCAGCAGCATGGACAGGGACAATGAGCAGTTCTTC	CASSMDRDNEQFF
few	TRBV9	TRBD1	TRBJ1-1	TGTGCCAGCAGCGGGACCGGGACAGGGAACACTGAAGCTTTCTTT	CASSGTGTGNTEAFF
many	TRBV30	NA	TRBJ1-6	TGTGCCTGGAGTGTATCAGGAAATGGATCACCCCTCCACTTT	CAWSVSGNGSPLHF
NA	TRBV6-6	TRBD2	TRBJ2-2	TGTGCCAGCAGTTACTCGGGGACTACAGGGGAGCTGTTTTTT	CASSYSGTTGELFF
many	TRBV19	NA	TRBJ2-5	TGTGCCAGTAGTATACAGGGTCGGGAAGAGACCCAGTACTTC	CASSIQGREETQYF
many	TRBV29-1	NA	TRBJ2-2	TGCAGCGTACGGGGGGCACCCACAAACACCGGGGAGCTGTTTTTT	CSVRGAPTNTGELFF
many	TRBV7-2	NA	TRBJ2-3	TGTGCCAGCAGCTTAGAATGGTGGCGGTATTTT	CASSLEWWRYF
many	TRBV7-2	NA	TRBJ2-7	TGTGCCAGCAGCTTAATGGGCAGAGTAAGCGAGCAGTACTTC	CASSLMGRVSEQYF
many	TRBV5-6	NA	TRBJ1-5	TGTGCCAGCAGCTGGGGCAGCAGCAATCAGCCCCAGCATTTT	CASSWGSSNQPQHF
few	TRBV20-1	NA	TRBJ2-7	TGCAGTGCTAGAGATGACTGGAGCTACGAGCAGTACTTC	CSARDDWSYEQYF
many	TRBV7-2	NA	TRBJ1-3	TGTGCCAGCAGCCGGGCGCGGGGGACGGGAAACACCATATATTTT	CASSRARGTGNTIYF
many	TRBV28	NA	TRBJ1-5	TGTGCCAGCAGCCTTTATTTGGACCGCAATCAGCCCCAGCATTTT	CASSLYLDRNQPQHF
many	TRBV5-1	NA	TRBJ2-6	TGCGCCAGCAGGGAAGGCCGAAGCCCAATCTCTGGGGCCAACGTCCTGACTTTC	CASREGRSPISGANVLTF
NA	TRBV28	NA	TRBJ1-5	TGTGCCAGCAGTTTAGTAATGCCTTCGTATCAGCCCCAGCATTTT	CASSLVMPSYQPQHF
many	TRBV5-4	NA	TRBJ2-1	TGTGCCCGCTTACGCCTAGCCTACAATGAGCAGTTCTTC	CARLRLAYNEQFF